This TCR beta chain originates from a study of T-cell memory formation after mild COVID-19. The TCR alpha and TCR beta cDNA libraries, bearing sample barcodes and UMIs, were generated by 5'RACE using constant-segment primers. TCRdb itself ran the 5' RACE reads through MiXCR, one entry per CDR3 protein. The sample includes 150,000 to 200,000 distinct CDR3 sequences, roughly a fifth of them seen just once. This receptor was obtained from an adult woman who had mild COVID-19 (a few samples of this study predate the infection). Cell type and time point are not known. Material for sequencing was PBMCs or a T cell subset sorted from them (not recorded which).

The CDR3 region is CASIPGGIDNEQFF. In DNA form, the CDR3 reads TGCGCCAGCATCCCCGGCGGGATAGACAATGAGCAGTTCTTC. This chain uses TRBV5-1 with TRBJ2-1, with D perhaps TRBD2 (6 bases). V was cut by 6 bases and J by 5 bases, with 15 bases left in between. CDR1 and CDR2 from the germline V gene are SGHRS and YFSETQ. There are 14 residues in the CDR3.